This TCR beta chain was documented in a study of blood T cell repertoires in COVID-19. Study-wide background: COVID-19 samples, acute and convalescent, were from the United States, Italy and Spain. T cells, B-cell-depleted T cells, or PBMCs provided the cDNA or gDNA that served as material.

Germline assignment: CDR1 GTSNPN and CDR2 SVGIG (reference sequence). After removal of 3 bases from V and 6 bases from J, the junction contained 14 bases not matched to a gene. This CDR3 is 15 amino acids long. In the original analysis: Scientists estimated how many nucleated cells there were by amplifying reference gene primers. Some clones are missing from TCRdb's copy, which holds only in-frame ones; the method was immunoSEQ multiplex PCR. The DNA gave D and trimming, while V, J and clone size come from that table. Among over 10,000 clones, approximately 91% were seen once, and the ten largest hold about 15%.

The source is a human donor in a cohort sampled during active COVID-19. The sequenced material came from peripheral blood. The chain is built from TRBV30 and TRBJ2-7; TRBD2 matches 7 bases. CDR3 DNA sequence: TGTGCCTGGAGCGGAGGACACCCCGGCGGGAGCGAGCAGTACTTC. It translates to CAWSGGHPGGSEQYF.